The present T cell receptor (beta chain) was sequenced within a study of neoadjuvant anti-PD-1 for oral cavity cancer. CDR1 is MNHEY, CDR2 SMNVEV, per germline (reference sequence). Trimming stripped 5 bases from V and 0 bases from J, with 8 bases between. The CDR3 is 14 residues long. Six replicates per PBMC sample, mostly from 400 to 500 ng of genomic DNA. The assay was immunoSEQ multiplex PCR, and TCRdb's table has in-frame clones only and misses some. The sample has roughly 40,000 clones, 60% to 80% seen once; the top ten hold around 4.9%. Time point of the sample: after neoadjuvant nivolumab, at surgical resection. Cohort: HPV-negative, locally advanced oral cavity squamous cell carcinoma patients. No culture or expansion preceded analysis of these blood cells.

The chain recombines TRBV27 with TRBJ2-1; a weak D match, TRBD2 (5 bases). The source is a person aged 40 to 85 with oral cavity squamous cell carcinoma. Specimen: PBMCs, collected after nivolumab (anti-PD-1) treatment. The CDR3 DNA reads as TGTGCCAGCAGTCTTGGGAGCTCCTACAATGAGCAGTTCTTC. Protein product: CASSLGSSYNEQFF.